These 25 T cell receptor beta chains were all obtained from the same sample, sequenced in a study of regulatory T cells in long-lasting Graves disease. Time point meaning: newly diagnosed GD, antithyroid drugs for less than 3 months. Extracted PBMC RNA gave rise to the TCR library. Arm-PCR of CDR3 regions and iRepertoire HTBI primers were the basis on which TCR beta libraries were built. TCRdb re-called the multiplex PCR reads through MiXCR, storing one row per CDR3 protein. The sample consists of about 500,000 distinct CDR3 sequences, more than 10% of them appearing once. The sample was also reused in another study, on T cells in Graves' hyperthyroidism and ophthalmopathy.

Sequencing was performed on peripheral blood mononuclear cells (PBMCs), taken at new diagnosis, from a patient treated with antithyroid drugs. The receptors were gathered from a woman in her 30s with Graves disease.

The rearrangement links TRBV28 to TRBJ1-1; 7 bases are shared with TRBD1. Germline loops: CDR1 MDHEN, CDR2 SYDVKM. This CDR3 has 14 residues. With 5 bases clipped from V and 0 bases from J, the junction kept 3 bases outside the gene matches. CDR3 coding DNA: TGTGCCAGCAGTAGGGGGCGATTGAACACTGAAGCTTTCTTT. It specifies CASSRGRLNTEAFF.

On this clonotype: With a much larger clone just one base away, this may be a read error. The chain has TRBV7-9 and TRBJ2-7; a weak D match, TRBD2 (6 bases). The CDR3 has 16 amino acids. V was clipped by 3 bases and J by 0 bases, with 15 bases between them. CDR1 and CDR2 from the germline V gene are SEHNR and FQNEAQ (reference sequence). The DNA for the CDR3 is TGTGCCAGCAGCTTCCACAGCGGACTAAGCTCCTACGAGCAGTACTTC. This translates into CASSFHSGLSSYEQYF.

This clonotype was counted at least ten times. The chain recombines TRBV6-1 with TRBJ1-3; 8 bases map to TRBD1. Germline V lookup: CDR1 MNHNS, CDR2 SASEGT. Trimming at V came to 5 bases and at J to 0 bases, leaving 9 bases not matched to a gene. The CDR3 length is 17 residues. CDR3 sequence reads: CASSTDRGLASGNTIYF. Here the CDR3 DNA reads TGTGCCAGCAGTACCGACAGGGGCCTCGCCTCTGGAAACACCATATATTTT.

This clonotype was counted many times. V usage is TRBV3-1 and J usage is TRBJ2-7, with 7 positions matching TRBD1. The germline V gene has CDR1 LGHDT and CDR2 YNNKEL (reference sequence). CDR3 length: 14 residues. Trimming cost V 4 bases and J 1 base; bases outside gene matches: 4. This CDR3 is CASSRDRVSYEQYF. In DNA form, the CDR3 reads TGTGCCAGCAGCCGTGACAGGGTTTCCTACGAGCAGTACTTC.

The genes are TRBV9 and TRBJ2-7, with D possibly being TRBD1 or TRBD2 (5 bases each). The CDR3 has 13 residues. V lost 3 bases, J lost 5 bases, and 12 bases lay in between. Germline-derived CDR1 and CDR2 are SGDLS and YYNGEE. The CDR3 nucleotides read TGTGCCAGCAGCGCAGGCGTGGGACACGAGCAGTACTTC. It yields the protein CASSAGVGHEQYF.

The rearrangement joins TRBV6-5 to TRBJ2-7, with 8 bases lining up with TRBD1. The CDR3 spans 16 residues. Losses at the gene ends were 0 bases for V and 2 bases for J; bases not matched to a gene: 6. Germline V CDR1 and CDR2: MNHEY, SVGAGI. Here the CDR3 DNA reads TGTGCCAGCAGTTACTCTGGACAGGGTGGGACCTACGAGCAGTACTTC. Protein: CASSYSGQGGTYEQYF.

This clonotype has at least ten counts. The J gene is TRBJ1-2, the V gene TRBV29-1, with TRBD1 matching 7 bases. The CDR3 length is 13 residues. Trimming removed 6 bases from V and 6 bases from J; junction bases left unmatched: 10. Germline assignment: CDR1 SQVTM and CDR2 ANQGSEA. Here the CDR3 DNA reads TGCAGCGTGCTGGGCAACAGGGGTGATGGCTACACCTTC. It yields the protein CSVLGNRGDGYTF.

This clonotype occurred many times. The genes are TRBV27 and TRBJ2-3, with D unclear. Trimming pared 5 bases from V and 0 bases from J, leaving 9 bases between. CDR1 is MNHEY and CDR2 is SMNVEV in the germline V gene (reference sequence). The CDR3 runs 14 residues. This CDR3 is CASSPRASTDTQYF. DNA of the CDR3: TGTGCCAGCAGTCCCCGGGCGAGCACAGATACGCAGTATTTT.

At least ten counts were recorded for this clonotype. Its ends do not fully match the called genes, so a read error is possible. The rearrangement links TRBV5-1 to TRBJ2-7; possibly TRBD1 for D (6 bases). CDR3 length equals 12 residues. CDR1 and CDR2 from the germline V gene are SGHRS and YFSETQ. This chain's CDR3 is CASSLGGYEQYF. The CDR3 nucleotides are TGTGCCAGCAGCTTAGGGGGATACGAGCAGTACTTC.

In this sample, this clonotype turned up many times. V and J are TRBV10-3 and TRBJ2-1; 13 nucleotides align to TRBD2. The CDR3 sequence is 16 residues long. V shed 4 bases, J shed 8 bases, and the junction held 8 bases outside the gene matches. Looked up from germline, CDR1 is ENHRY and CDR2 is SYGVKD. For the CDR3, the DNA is TGTGCCATCAGTGGCCTGGGGACTAGCGGGAAGGATGAGCAGTTCTTC. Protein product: CAISGLGTSGKDEQFF.

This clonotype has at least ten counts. This CDR3 is CASSKGLAVYEQYF. Written as DNA, the CDR3 is TGTGCCAGCAGTAAGGGACTAGCGGTCTACGAGCAGTACTTC. This rearrangement joins TRBV6-1 to TRBJ2-7; TRBD2 matches at 11 bases. This CDR3 spans 14 amino acids. V lost 5 bases and J lost 3; bases outside the gene matches: 3. Looked up from germline, CDR1 is MNHNS and CDR2 is SASEGT.

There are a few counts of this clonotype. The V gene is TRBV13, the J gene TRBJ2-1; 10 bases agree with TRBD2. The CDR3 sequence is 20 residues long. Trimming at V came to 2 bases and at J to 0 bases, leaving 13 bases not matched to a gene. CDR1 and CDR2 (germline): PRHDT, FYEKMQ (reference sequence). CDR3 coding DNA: TGTGCCAGCAGCTTAACTCTGGCGCTAGCGGGAGACCCCTCCTACAATGAGCAGTTCTTC. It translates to CASSLTLALAGDPSYNEQFF.

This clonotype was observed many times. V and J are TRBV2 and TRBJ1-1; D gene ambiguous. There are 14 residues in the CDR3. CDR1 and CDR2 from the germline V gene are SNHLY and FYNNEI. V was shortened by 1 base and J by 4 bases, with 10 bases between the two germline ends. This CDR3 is CASSEGGPGTEAFF. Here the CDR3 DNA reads TGTGCCAGCAGTGAAGGAGGGCCTGGCACTGAAGCTTTCTTT.

Here the CDR3 reads CASNLAPMSSYNEQFF. The CDR3 DNA follows: TGTGCCAGCAACCTAGCGCCTATGAGCTCCTACAATGAGCAGTTCTTC. This chain joins TRBV6-2 or TRBV6-3 and TRBJ2-1; maybe TRBD2 (6 bases). V lost 7 bases, J lost 0 bases, and 16 bases lay in between. Per the germline V gene, CDR1 is MNHEY and CDR2 is SVGEGT. The CDR3 covers 16 residues.

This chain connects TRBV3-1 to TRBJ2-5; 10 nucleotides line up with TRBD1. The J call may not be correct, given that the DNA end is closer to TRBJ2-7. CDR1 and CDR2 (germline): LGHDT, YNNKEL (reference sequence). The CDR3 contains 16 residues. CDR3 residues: CASSHVSGTGAYEQYF. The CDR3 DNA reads TGTGCCAGCAGCCATGTATCTGGGACAGGGGCCTACGAGCAGTACTTC.

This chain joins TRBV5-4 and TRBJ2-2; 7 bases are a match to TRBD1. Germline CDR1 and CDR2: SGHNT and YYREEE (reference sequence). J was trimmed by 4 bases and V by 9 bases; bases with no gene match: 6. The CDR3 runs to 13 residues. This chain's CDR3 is CATGTAPTGELFF. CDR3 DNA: TGTGCCACGGGGACAGCACCCACCGGGGAGCTGTTTTTT. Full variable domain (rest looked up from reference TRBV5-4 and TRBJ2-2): ETGVTQSPTHLIKTRGQQVTLRCSSQSGHNTVSWYQQALGQGPQFIFQYYREEENGRGNFPPRFSGLQFPNYSSELNVNALELDDSALYLCATGTAPTGELFFGEGSRLTVL.

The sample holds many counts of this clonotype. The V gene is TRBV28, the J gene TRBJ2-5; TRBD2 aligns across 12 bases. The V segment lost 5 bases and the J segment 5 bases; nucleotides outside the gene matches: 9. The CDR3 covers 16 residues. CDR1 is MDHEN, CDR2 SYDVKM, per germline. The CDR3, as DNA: TGTGCCAGCAGTACCAGGACTAGCGGGAAGGCGGAGACCCAGTACTTC. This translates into CASSTRTSGKAETQYF.

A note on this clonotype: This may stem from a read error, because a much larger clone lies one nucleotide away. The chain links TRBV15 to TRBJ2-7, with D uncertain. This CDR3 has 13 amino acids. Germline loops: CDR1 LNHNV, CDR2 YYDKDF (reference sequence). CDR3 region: CVTSREAAWEQYF. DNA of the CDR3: TGTGTCACCAGCAGAGAAGCAGCATGGGAGCAGTACTTC.

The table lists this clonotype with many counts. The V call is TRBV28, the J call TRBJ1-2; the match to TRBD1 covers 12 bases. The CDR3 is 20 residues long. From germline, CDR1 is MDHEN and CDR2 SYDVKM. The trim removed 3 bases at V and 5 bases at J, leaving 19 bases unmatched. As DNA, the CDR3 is TGTGCCAGCAGTTTCCGGACCCTTAGACCGGGACAGGGGGCGCTTTATGGCTACACCTTC. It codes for CASSFRTLRPGQGALYGYTF.

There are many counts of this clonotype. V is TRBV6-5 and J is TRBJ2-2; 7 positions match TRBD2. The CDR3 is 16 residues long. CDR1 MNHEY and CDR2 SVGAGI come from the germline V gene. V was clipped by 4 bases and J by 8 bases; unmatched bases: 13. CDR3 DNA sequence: TGTGCCAGCAGTTCCCGCTTGCGGGAGAAGCCTGGGGAGCTGTTTTTT. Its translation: CASSSRLREKPGELFF.

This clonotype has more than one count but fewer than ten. CDR3 DNA: TGTGCCAGCAGCCGGGCGGGCCTCTCCTACGAGCAGTACTTC. As protein: CASSRAGLSYEQYF. V is TRBV27 and J is TRBJ2-7, with D maybe TRBD2 (5 bases). Germline assignment: CDR1 MNHEY and CDR2 SMNVEV (reference sequence). The CDR3 has 14 amino acids. Trimming removed 6 bases from V and 0 bases from J, with 12 bases in between.

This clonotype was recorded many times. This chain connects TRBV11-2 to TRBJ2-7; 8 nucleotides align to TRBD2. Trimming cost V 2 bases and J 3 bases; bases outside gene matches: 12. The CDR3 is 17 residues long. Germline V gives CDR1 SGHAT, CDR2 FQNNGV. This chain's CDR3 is CASSLILGGSGIYEQYF. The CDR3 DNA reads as TGTGCCAGCAGCTTAATTCTAGGGGGTAGCGGGATCTACGAGCAGTACTTC.

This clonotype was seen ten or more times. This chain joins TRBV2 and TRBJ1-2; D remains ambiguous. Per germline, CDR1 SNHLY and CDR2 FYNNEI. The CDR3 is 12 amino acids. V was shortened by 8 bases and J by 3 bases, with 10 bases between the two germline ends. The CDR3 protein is CASAGEDYGYTF. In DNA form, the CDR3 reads TGTGCCAGCGCTGGGGAGGACTATGGCTACACCTTC.

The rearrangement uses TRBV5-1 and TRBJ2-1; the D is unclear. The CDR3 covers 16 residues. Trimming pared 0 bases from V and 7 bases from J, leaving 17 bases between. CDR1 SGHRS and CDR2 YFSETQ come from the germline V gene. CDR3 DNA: TGCGCCAGCAGCTTGGCCCCAGTCCAAACTGGGAATGAGCAGTTCTTC. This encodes CASSLAPVQTGNEQFF.

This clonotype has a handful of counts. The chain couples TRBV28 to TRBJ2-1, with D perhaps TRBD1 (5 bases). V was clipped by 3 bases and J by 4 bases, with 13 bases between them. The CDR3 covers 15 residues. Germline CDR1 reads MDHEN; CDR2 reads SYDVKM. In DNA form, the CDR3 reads TGTGCCAGCAGTTTGGGCAGGGCATGGTACAATGAGCAGTTCTTC. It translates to CASSLGRAWYNEQFF.